The TCR beta chain under discussion was sequenced for a study of blood T cell repertoires in COVID-19. TCRdb's table, derived via immunoSEQ multiplex PCR, lists solely in-frame clones and lacks some. The sample holds about 220,000 clones, over 75% seen once. Trimming shortened V by 5 bases and J by 7 bases, and 11 bases separated the two germline ends. Germline V gene lookup returns CDR1 MDHEN and CDR2 SYDVKM. The CDR3 runs to 12 residues. Sequencing input: peripheral blood. The genes are TRBV28 and TRBJ1-1, with a possible D match to TRBD1 (5 bases). This clonotype was obtained from a human donor in a cohort sampled during active COVID-19. CDR3 nucleotide sequence: TGTGCCAGCAGTCTCCGACAGAGTGAAGCTTTCTTT. This codes for CASSLRQSEAFF.